Listed here is a single T cell receptor (beta chain). Its antigen is as yet unknown. This record comes from a study of monozygotic twins with inflammatory bowel disease. Findings of the study overall: Fewer shared clonotypes with others were found in IBD patients than in healthy twins, especially with disease activity. Among T cells, the various subtypes were not distinguishable.

For every TCR library, approximately 4,000 ng of total RNA was used. After re-calling the 5' RACE reads, TCRdb lists one entry per CDR3 protein, DNA absent. This sample's table has about 380,000 distinct CDR3 sequences. CDR1 is LGHDT and CDR2 is YNNKEL in the germline V gene (reference sequence). There are 20 residues in the CDR3. Donors gave around 2.5 ml of blood apiece. The origin of this receptor is a human donor with ulcerative colitis or Crohn's disease, or a healthy co-twin of an affected twin (not recorded which). Sequenced input: blood. The V and J genes are TRBV3-1 and TRBJ2-4; the D call of TRBD1 rests on TCRdb alone, since no DNA is present to check it. The chain's CDR3 is CASGQDRVWDMGSAKNIQYF.